The sequence of this T cell receptor (beta chain) was determined in a study of long-term antiretroviral therapy in people with HIV. About the study: In the earliest collections, sampling predates the 2015 immediate-ART recommendation by about a decade. Study-wide findings and caveats: Post-ART diversity increased but stayed below transplant donor controls.

The immunoSEQ assay was v3.0, run at survey level. Assay: immunoSEQ multiplex PCR; the TCRdb copy retains only in-frame clones and omits some. The sample has fewer than 45,000 clones, roughly four fifths seen once. V was trimmed by 6 bases and J by 4 bases, leaving 9 bases between them. Germline CDR1 and CDR2: LNHDA and SQIVND (reference sequence). The CDR3 has 13 amino acids. In the case of this clone: Its antigen remains unidentified.

This receptor was obtained from a man aged 18 to 30 with HIV. The starting material was unsorted PBMCs, obtained 0.3 years after starting antiretroviral therapy. The chain has TRBV19 and TRBJ2-2, with D maybe TRBD1 (5 bases). In DNA form, the CDR3 reads TGTGCCAGTAGGGAACAGGTCACCGGGGAGCTGTTTTTT. Translating gives CASREQVTGELFF. Full variable domain (missing parts from reference TRBV19 and TRBJ2-2): DGGITQSPKYLFRKEGQNVTLSCEQNLNHDAMYWYRQDPGQGLRLIYYSQIVNDFQKGDIAEGYSVSREKKESFPLTVTSAQKNPTAFYLCASREQVTGELFFGEGSRLTVL.